Sequencing of this TCR beta chain was carried out in a study of T cell repertoires in cytomegalovirus infection. Study summary: Shared public TCR beta signatures pointed to both CMV infection and a matching HLA type. Findings and limits, study-wide: Cumulative public TCR beta family frequency identified carriers of CMV plus the relevant HLA. The ex vivo response showed dominance by HLA-C-restricted CMV-specific TCR beta clonotypes.

TCRdb processed the reads anew with MiXCR; each CDR3 protein has one entry. Of approximately 300,000 distinct CDR3 sequences in the sample, 20% to 25% were seen once. This clonotype appeared once. Its specificity is unknown. Germline V lookup: CDR1 SNHLY, CDR2 FYNNEI. V shed 4 bases and J shed 4 bases, with 13 bases lying between them. CDR3 length: 14 residues. This clonotype was sampled from a human donor in good health (CMV status not recorded). Some clones in this sample may be carry-over from other donors' samples. The material was cultured PBMCs, obtained from culture after CMV antigen stimulation. The chain combines TRBV2 with TRBJ1-2, with D tentatively TRBD1 (5 bases). The DNA of the CDR3 is TGTGCCAGCAGTGTCGGGGGTGGAGGCTATGGCTACACCTTC. It is translated as CASSVGGGGYGYTF. Based on the CDR3 plus reference TRBV2 and TRBJ1-2, the full variable domain is EPEVTQTPSHQVTQMGQEVILRCVPISNHLYFYWYRQILGQKVEFLVSFYNNEISEKSEIFDDQFSVERPDGSNFTLKIRSTKLEDSAMYFCASSVGGGGYGYTFGSGTRLTVV.